This T cell receptor beta chain comes out of a study of brain T cells in children with intractable seizures. The time point was: blood from clinic visit 5 months post-surgery; TSC patient then seizure free. Surgery cases with the highest brain T cell transcript signatures were chosen for sequencing. Patients received at least one anti-epileptic drug before surgery. Germline V gene lookup returns CDR1 SNHLY and CDR2 FYNNEI. The CDR3 consists of 14 residues. The J segment lost 7 bases and the V segment lost 10 bases, leaving 15 bases of the junction unmatched. Sequenced by immunoSEQ multiplex PCR; TCRdb stores in-frame clones only, minus some. The sample yields 340,000 or so clones, 93% seen once. The study, taken as a whole, reports: Viral specificity was inferred only from CDR3 similarity; HCMV serostatus was unknown. Pre- and post-surgery blood differed in depth, so pre-surgery absences may be undersampling.

On this clone itself: What it recognizes is unknown.

The rearrangement links TRBV2 to TRBJ2-5; 7 nucleotides line up with TRBD2. The specimen was peripheral blood, collected more than 4 months after surgery. This sequence was found in a boy in the first two years of life with tuberous sclerosis and intractable seizures. The CDR3 sequence is CATIGASGDGTQYF. The CDR3 bases are TGTGCCACCATAGGCGCTAGCGGTGATGGGACCCAGTACTTC.